The 19 T cell receptor beta chains in this list originate from one sample, sequenced in a study of identical twins. TCRdb itself ran the 5' RACE reads through MiXCR, one entry per CDR3 protein. This sample has 210,000 or so distinct CDR3 sequences, with about 7.5% found just once. These data were likewise used in another study, on yellow fever vaccine responses in identical twins.

Sequenced material: memory (CD45RO+) T cells sorted from blood. All receptors derive from a young woman in good health.

A few counts support this clonotype. V is TRBV6-2 or TRBV6-3 and J is TRBJ2-7, with D perhaps matching TRBD2 (6 bases). The CDR3 has 14 amino acids. Germline-derived CDR1 and CDR2 are MNHEY and SVGEGT. The V gene lost 8 bases and the J gene lost 4 bases, with 18 bases spanning the gap. The CDR3 region is CASCWRGGGYEQYF. The CDR3 nucleotides are TGTGCCAGCTGCTGGCGGGGAGGAGGATACGAGCAGTACTTC.

This clonotype was picked up many times. The V gene is TRBV4-2, the J gene TRBJ1-6; D remains ambiguous. Per the germline V gene, CDR1 is LGHNA and CDR2 is YNFKEQ. Trimming left V 0 bases short and J 10 bases short, with 4 bases between. The CDR3 is made up of 12 amino acids. The CDR3 sequence is CASSQERSPLHF. In nucleotides, the CDR3 is TGTGCCAGCAGCCAAGAAAGGTCACCCCTCCACTTT.

This chain connects TRBV3-1 to TRBJ2-2, with no clear D. The CDR3 consists of 12 residues. Between the trimmed V and J ends, which lost 8 bases and 6 bases, there was a span of 10 bases. The germline gives CDR1 LGHDT, CDR2 YNNKEL (reference sequence). The CDR3: CASRFGAGELFF. In DNA, the CDR3 is TGTGCCAGCCGGTTTGGCGCCGGGGAGCTGTTTTTT.

V and J are TRBV9 and TRBJ2-1, with TRBD1 identical over 9 bases. This CDR3 contains 17 residues. The junction had 16 bases not matched to a gene; V was cut back by 4 bases and J by 8 bases. CDR1 and CDR2 (germline): SGDLS, YYNGEE. The CDR3, as DNA: TGTGCCAGCAGCAAGCGAGATCCCGGGACAGGGTTGGATGAGCAGTTCTTC. This codes for CASSKRDPGTGLDEQFF.

A few counts support this clonotype. The chain employs TRBV7-2 and TRBJ1-1; no definite D call. Germline CDR1 SGHTA, CDR2 FQGNSA. The V and J ends lost 4 bases and 5 bases respectively, with 17 bases between them. CDR3 size: 15 residues. CDR3 DNA: TGTGCCAGCAGCTCCCGGACGGGGATCGGGACTGAAGCTTTCTTT. It translates to CASSSRTGIGTEAFF. Variable domain in full (rest from reference TRBV7-2 and TRBJ1-1): GAGVSQSPSNKVTEKGKDVELRCDPISGHTALYWYRQSLGQGLEFLIYFQGNSAPDKSGLPSDRFSAERTGGSVSTLTIQRTQQEDSAVYLCASSSRTGIGTEAFFGQGTRLTVV.

The V call is TRBV18, the J call TRBJ2-5; D remains unclear. This CDR3 is 13 amino acids long. Germline assignment: CDR1 KGHSH and CDR2 LQKENI. V was pared by 4 bases and J by 2 bases, with 8 bases between. The CDR3 loop reads CASSLQRQETQYF. DNA for the CDR3: TGTGCCAGCTCACTGCAGAGACAAGAGACCCAGTACTTC. The whole variable domain, remainder taken from reference TRBV18 and TRBJ2-5, is NAGVMQNPRHLVRRRGQEARLRCSPMKGHSHVYWYRQLPEEGLKFMVYLQKENIIDESGMPKERFSAEFPKEGPSILRIQQVVRGDSAAYFCASSLQRQETQYFGPGTRLLVL.

The chain uses TRBV18 and TRBJ2-5, with D unresolved. Trimming cost V 3 bases and J 5 bases, with 13 bases left between them. This CDR3 is built from 14 residues. Germline assignment: CDR1 KGHSH and CDR2 LQKENI. DNA of the CDR3: TGTGCCAGCTCACCTACTTCAACTGCGGAGACCCAGTACTTC. Translation gives CASSPTSTAETQYF.

This clonotype was observed many times. CDR3 region: CASSFVLAGGVEEQFF. DNA of the CDR3: TGTGCCAGCAGCTTCGTTCTAGCGGGAGGTGTGGAAGAGCAGTTCTTC. V usage is TRBV7-2 and J usage is TRBJ2-1; 11 positions agree with TRBD2. V was pared by 3 bases and J by 10 bases, with 11 bases of the junction left unmatched. The CDR3 covers 16 residues. CDR1 and CDR2 (germline): SGHTA, FQGNSA.

The chain recombines TRBV6-1 with TRBJ2-3; D is undetermined. This CDR3 has 15 amino acids. With 3 bases removed from V and 4 bases from J, the gap between germline ends came to 14 bases. CDR1 and CDR2 from the germline V gene are MNHNS and SASEGT. The CDR3 region is CASSEGIYLPDTQYF. The CDR3, as DNA: TGTGCCAGCAGTGAGGGGATCTACTTGCCAGATACGCAGTATTTT.

This chain uses TRBV5-6 with TRBJ2-5; D may be TRBD1 (6 bases). V was clipped by 5 bases and J by 7 bases, with 15 bases between them. The CDR3 sequence is 13 residues long. Germline V gives CDR1 SGHDT, CDR2 YYEEEE. DNA of the CDR3: TGTGCCAGCAGTTCCCAACTAGGGGGGACCCAGTACTTC. As protein: CASSSQLGGTQYF.

With regard to this clonotype: Its ends do not fully match the called genes, so a read error is possible. The genes are TRBV24-1 and TRBJ2-2, with D perhaps assigned TRBD1 or TRBD2 (5 bases each). The CDR3 covers 15 residues. Germline CDR1 is KGHDR and CDR2 is SFDVKD. Here the CDR3 DNA reads TGTCCCACCAGTGATGCCGGGGCGCGCACCGGGGAGCTGTTTTTT. Protein product: CPTSDAGARTGELFF.

As regards this clonotype: At one end the junction does not follow the germline gene, possibly because of a read error. The genes are TRBV2 and TRBJ2-3; TRBD2 aligns across 10 bases. This CDR3 comprises 16 residues. The V gene's germline CDR1 is SNHLY and CDR2 FYNNEI. Here the CDR3 reads CASSGGASGGTGTQYF. DNA of the CDR3: TGTGCCAGCAGTGGAGGGGCTAGCGGGGGCACAGGTACGCAGTATTTT.

This clonotype has more than one count but fewer than ten. The rearrangement joins TRBV4-3 to TRBJ2-1; TRBD2 aligns across 10 bases. The V gene end was trimmed by 4 bases and the J gene end by 10 bases; junction bases not matched to a gene: 4. The CDR3 totals 13 residues. CDR1 is LGHNA and CDR2 is YSLEER in the germline V gene. The CDR3 loop reads CASSRSSGGEQFF. The CDR3 DNA reads TGCGCCAGCAGCCGTTCTAGCGGGGGAGAGCAGTTCTTC.

The chain couples TRBV7-2 to TRBJ2-5; D remains unclear. Trimming stripped 1 base from V and 0 bases from J, with 6 bases between. Germline CDR1 is SGHTA and CDR2 is FQGNSA. This CDR3 region has 14 residues. The CDR3 region has the DNA TGTGCCAGCAGCTTAGGGGCACACCAAGAGACCCAGTACTTC. It encodes CASSLGAHQETQYF.

CDR3 region: CASSLGRAGGVDEQFF. CDR3 coding DNA: TGCGCCAGCAGCTTAGGGAGAGCGGGAGGAGTCGATGAGCAGTTCTTC. The chain couples TRBV5-1 to TRBJ2-1; 9 nucleotides align to TRBD2. Trimming removed 2 bases from V and 8 bases from J; junction bases left unmatched: 11. The CDR3 runs to 16 residues. The germline gives CDR1 SGHRS, CDR2 YFSETQ.

On this clonotype: This may stem from a read error, because a much larger clone lies one nucleotide away. The chain joins TRBV10-3 to TRBJ2-1; 8 bases fit TRBD2. Germline V gene data show CDR1 as ENHRY and CDR2 as SYGVKD. This CDR3 spans 15 amino acids. CDR3 residues: CAISEIAGSNNELFF. DNA for the CDR3: TGTGCCATCAGTGAAATAGCGGGGAGTAACAATGAGCTGTTCTTC.

This clonotype has at least ten counts. The rearrangement joins TRBV7-6 to TRBJ2-7; a possible D gene is TRBD2 (5 bases). V shed 5 bases and J shed 3 bases, with 8 bases lying between them. Germline lookup yields CDR1 SGHVS and CDR2 FNYEAQ. The CDR3 is 12 amino acids. This chain's CDR3 is CASSRAGYEQYF. The CDR3 DNA reads TGTGCCAGCAGCCGGGCGGGCTACGAGCAGTACTTC.

In its sample, this clonotype was seen many times. The CDR3 nucleotides are TGCGCCAGCAGCGATGGGAAAATCCAAGAGACCCAGTACTTC. It translates to CASSDGKIQETQYF. The chain links TRBV5-1 to TRBJ2-5, with D unresolved. The CDR3 totals 14 residues. Germline CDR1 is SGHRS and CDR2 is YFSETQ. Trimming removed 4 bases at V and 1 base at J, with 11 bases between.

V and J are TRBV24-1 and TRBJ2-1; D remains ambiguous. Germline V lookup: CDR1 KGHDR, CDR2 SFDVKD. Between the trimmed V and J ends, which lost 4 bases and 4 bases, there was a span of 13 bases. There are 15 residues in the CDR3. The CDR3 DNA reads as TGTGCCACCAGTGACCCCACTAACAGATACAATGAGCAGTTCTTC. Translated, it gives CATSDPTNRYNEQFF.